This paragraph covers one TCR beta chain sequence. It lacks a known antigen. No base qualities exist here, and no much larger clone lies one base off it. The data were taken from a study of cytomegalovirus exposure and HLA in healthy donors (dated by TCRdb to 2016 to 2017). With respect to the entire study: In an earlier analysis of around 540 of the donors, 276 Gb of sequence data and approximately 100 million unique TCR beta sequences from roughly 190 million T cells were reported. An early release that covered around 590 HLA-typed donors contained around 300 gigabases of sequencing data and tens of millions of unique TCR sequences. The genetic ancestry cluster associated with self-reported Caucasian donors included over 65% of the roughly 360 genotyped donors. The study was designed to test whether signatures of past pathogen exposure could be identified by cataloging public T cell receptors. The study profiled the T cell repertoires of hundreds of subjects by immunosequencing and related them to cytomegalovirus serostatus. Along with the roughly 670-subject first cohort, a separate validation cohort of 120 different subjects was used. To predict cytomegalovirus infection status, the study combined high-throughput TCR immunosequencing, statistical association of individual TCRs with disease status, and machine learning. A later analysis re-analyzed previously published TCR beta repertoires from roughly 600 donors and added high-resolution HLA genotyping to study TCR occurrence patterns. Rather than drawing on any new phenotypic data, the later analysis identified candidate immune exposures from TCR beta sequences and the way those sequences occurred across donors. An earlier analysis of several hundred of the donors used high-throughput TCR beta sequencing to judge whether each TCR beta V gene segment behaved as functional or pseudogenic. Donor age, sex, ethnicity and CMV serostatus were compiled together with the repertoire data. In a later genetic analysis, genome-wide SNP genotypes for 398 of the 666 donors were used, and that subset was treated as a discovery cohort. Every repertoire in the discovery cohort had been generated on one and the same sequencing platform. HLA typing included class I and class II loci at four-digit resolution. Typing coverage varied by locus: about 629-640 donors for A, B, C, DRB1 and DQB1; about 520 for DQA1; about 600 for DPA1; under 490 for DPB1. A handful of DR-DQ haplotypes were handled as single units for association and clustering because linkage in the cohort was strong. Across around 400 genotyped donors of the cohort, an average of roughly 250,000 unique TCR beta nucleotide sequences per donor were sequenced, and roughly 20% of those sequences were non-productive.

The full study reports these points: While some public TCRs were present in many individuals, most TCR sequences turned up only very rarely across donors. V-gene and J-gene trimming of TCR beta chains was associated with a missense DCLRE1C variant in a later genetic analysis, and the association was replicated in an independent cohort. Correlated functional status among segregating V segments might reflect linkage disequilibrium, but an unknown experimental factor could not be ruled out. An earlier analysis of some 590 of the donors showed that most TCR beta V segments appeared in productive rearrangements either about 87% or about 30% of the time, which broadly matched IMGT annotations. In a later analysis, HLA-associated TCR beta chains were found to be more clonally expanded and to have lower generation probabilities than equally common non-associated chains. In this cohort, only TCR beta chains were sequenced, and detectable features were limited by the absence of alpha or paired-chain data. According to a later analysis, TCR association rates differed among HLA loci, with DRB1 alleles showing the most associated TCRs and HLA-C alleles showing the fewest. It was suggested by the authors that the approach could potentially be generalized to other disease states and immunological phenotypes. Strong co-occurrence of HLA alleles, especially DR and DQ, made assigning TCR associations to individual alleles difficult. The only immune exposure information available for the cohort was CMV serostatus. A further reported finding was that TCR beta sequences accurately predicted the HLA-A and HLA-B alleles for most subjects in the first cohort. Cytomegalovirus status was reported to be diagnosed by the classifier with high specificity and sensitivity in both the original and validation cohorts. In the study, some 160 TCR beta chains were listed as associated with cytomegalovirus. Three of the identified cytomegalovirus-associated TCR beta chains were confirmed in vitro to be specific for cytomegalovirus antigens. Sequencing depth was assumed to be roughly uniform across donors in the presence/absence analyses, though that assumption may not hold. A cluster of highly shared sequence variants was judged likely to be a technical artifact of the sequencing pipeline. Specific HLA alleles were associated with 15,000 to 20,000 TCR beta sequences at a false discovery rate of 0.05 in a later analysis. In a later genetic analysis, fewer N-insertions in productive TCRs were reported among donors in an Asian-associated ancestry cluster than the roughly 700-donor mean. Because counts were too low, about 18 rarely observed V segments, including chromosome 9 orphons, were excluded from the earlier analysis of around 590 of the donors. According to a later analysis, most CMV-associated TCR beta chains appeared to be HLA-restricted, and the HLA associations seemed to be driven largely by CMV exposure. HLA typing was unavailable for some donors at each locus, so association tests used only the typed subset. A later analysis reported that several top co-occurrence clusters appeared linked to parvovirus B19, influenza, CMV and Epstein-Barr virus.

The cohort consisted of some 730 healthy bone marrow donors. Cohort members were all nominally healthy when sampled, although unrecorded immune exposures were likely present. The donor tested CMV seropositive, placing the donor among the 289 seropositive members of the cohort. Each donor provided a peripheral blood sample, and peripheral blood mononuclear cells were used for TCR beta sequencing. The Qiagen DNeasy Blood Extraction Kit was used to extract genomic DNA from the blood cell samples. Preparation of the library involved the immunoSEQ multiplex PCR assay. The multiplex PCR relied on a mix of 60 forward primers for TCR Vbeta segments and 13 reverse primers for TCR Jbeta segments. The CDR3 region of rearranged TCR beta genes was amplified from genomic DNA with a multiplex PCR assay. The amplified TCR beta libraries were sequenced on the Illumina HiSeq System as 87-base-pair reads. The authors' analysis ran thus. Across the roughly 640 repertoires, a later analysis counted 60 million to 90 million unique TCR beta chains, roughly 11 million of which were shared by at least two donors. Raw reads were error-corrected and collapsed into unique sequences with a nearest-neighbor algorithm that merged closely related sequences to remove PCR and sequencing errors. CDR3 sequences were aligned to IMGT reference sequences to assign V, D and J gene segments. For a sequence to be retained, a match of at least six nucleotides was required to both a V gene segment and a J gene segment. A rearrangement was called productive if the CDR3 had no stop codons and remained in frame with V and J, and every other rearrangement was called non-productive. CDR3 was defined according to IMGT convention as the region running from the second conserved V-encoded cysteine to the conserved J-encoded phenylalanine. Sequences without an unambiguous match to a single V gene segment were excluded from the earlier analysis of almost 600 of the donors. In an earlier analysis of several hundred of the donors, V segments were called functional above 56.7% productive rearrangements and were called segregating when the between-donor standard deviation exceeded 5%. A statistical classification framework was built for diagnosing cytomegalovirus status from the catalog of TCR beta chain sequences. In a later analysis, TCR nucleotide sequences were compared against IMGT/GENE-DB human TR gene sequences so that V and J genes could be assigned. Using the TCRdist pipeline, a later analysis assigned CDR3 sequences along with most-parsimonious VDJ recombination scenarios. In a later analysis, each TCR beta chain was defined by its CDR3 amino acid sequence together with its V-gene family, and reads without a unique V-gene family were excluded. As a way to deal with suspected cross-contamination and a sequencing artifact, a later analysis dropped 450 to 600 nucleotide sequences that were highly shared and had low generation probability. In a later analysis, a clonal expansion index was calculated for each public chain from normalized within-repertoire ranks of inferred template counts. In a later analysis, generation probabilities were computed with a VDJ recombination model fitted to out-of-frame rearrangements, and the resulting probabilities were checked against IGoR. In a later analysis, hypergeometric tests were used to score TCR-TCR, TCR-HLA and TCR-CMV co-occurrence, with a repertoire-size bias correction applied to TCR pairs. A later analysis estimated false discovery rates by permuting HLA or CMV assignments 20 times. A later analysis grouped co-occurring TCRs with DBSCAN, adding TCRdist sequence similarity when clustering within HLA-allele-positive subsets. For co-occurrence clustering, repertoires with fewer than 30,000 or more than 120,000 public chains were excluded, along with several repertoires with anomalous nucleotide sharing. TCRdb limited this immuneACCESS table to in-frame rearrangements with V and J called. A share of clones is missing; checked studies link under half to unresolved V genes, and the rest is unexplained. That table furnishes V, J and clone size, whereas the DNA furnished D and trimming. Within this sample are 150,000 to 200,000 clones, with around 79% of them counted one time only. Around 2.5% of the sample lies in the top ten.

The source is a woman aged 40-49 years in good health and CMV-seropositive. The source material was PBMCs.

Here the CDR3 is given as CASSFTGEDTQYF. The nucleotide sequence is given as TGTGCCAGCAGCTTTACGGGGGAGGATACGCAGTATTTT. The rearranged segments are TRBV5-5 and TRBJ2-3; a tentative D match to TRBD2 spans 6 bases. Trimming takes 2 bases from V and 6 bases from J, and the germline ends sit 10 bases apart. Including the terminal cysteine and phenylalanine, the CDR3 comprises 13 residues. Only the CDR3 DNA stays, 39 bases, in frame from base 1. For CDR1 and CDR2, the germline V gene (reference sequence) lists SGHKS and YYEKEE.